The source of this T cell receptor beta chain is a study of regulatory T cells in long-lasting Graves disease. The table lists this clonotype with a few counts. The target antigen is unknown. Study conclusions and caveats: Persistent Graves' patients had lower TCR diversity than newly diagnosed ones.

CDR3 length: 16 amino acids. The V end lost 4 bases, the J end lost 0 bases, and 15 bases lay between the germline ends. Germline V gene lookup returns CDR1 SGHVS and CDR2 FQNEAQ. Time point indicated: newly diagnosed GD, antithyroid drugs for less than 3 months. There was RNA extracted from PBMCs, and the TCR library was made from it. According to the study, TCR beta libraries were built with iRepertoire HTBI primers and CDR3-region Arm-PCR. From the multiplex PCR reads, TCRdb called clonotypes with MiXCR, one entry per CDR3 protein. The table has hundreds of thousands of distinct CDR3 sequences, about 15% seen once. The same data also went into a second study, on T cells in Graves' hyperthyroidism and ophthalmopathy. That work states: The hyperthyroidism patients had all been newly diagnosed, and their disease duration was under 2 months. Their ages ranged from 18 to 65 years.

The source was peripheral blood mononuclear cells (PBMCs), collected at new diagnosis, from a patient treated with antithyroid drugs. This receptor was obtained from a woman aged 25 to 39 with Graves disease. The chain uses TRBV7-8 and TRBJ1-1, with D maybe TRBD1 (6 bases). CDR3: CASSYHRDKLNTEAFF. CDR3 in DNA: TGTGCCAGCAGCTACCACCGGGACAAGCTGAACACTGAAGCTTTCTTT.